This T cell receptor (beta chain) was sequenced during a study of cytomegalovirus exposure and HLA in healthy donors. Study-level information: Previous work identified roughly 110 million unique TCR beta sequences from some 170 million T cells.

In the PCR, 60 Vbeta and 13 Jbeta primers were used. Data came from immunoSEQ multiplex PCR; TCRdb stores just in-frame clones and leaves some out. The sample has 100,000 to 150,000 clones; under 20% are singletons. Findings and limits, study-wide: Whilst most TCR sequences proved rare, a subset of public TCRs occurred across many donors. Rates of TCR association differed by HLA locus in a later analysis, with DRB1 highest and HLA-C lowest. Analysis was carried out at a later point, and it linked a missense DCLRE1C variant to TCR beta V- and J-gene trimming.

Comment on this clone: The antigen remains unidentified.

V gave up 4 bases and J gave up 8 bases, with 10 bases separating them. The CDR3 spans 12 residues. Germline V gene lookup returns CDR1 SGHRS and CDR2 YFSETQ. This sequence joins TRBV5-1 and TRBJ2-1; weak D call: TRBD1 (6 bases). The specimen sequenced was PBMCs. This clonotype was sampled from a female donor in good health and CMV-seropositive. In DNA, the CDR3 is TGCGCCAGCAGCAGGGGGACCGATGAGCAGTTCTTC. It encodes CASSRGTDEQFF.